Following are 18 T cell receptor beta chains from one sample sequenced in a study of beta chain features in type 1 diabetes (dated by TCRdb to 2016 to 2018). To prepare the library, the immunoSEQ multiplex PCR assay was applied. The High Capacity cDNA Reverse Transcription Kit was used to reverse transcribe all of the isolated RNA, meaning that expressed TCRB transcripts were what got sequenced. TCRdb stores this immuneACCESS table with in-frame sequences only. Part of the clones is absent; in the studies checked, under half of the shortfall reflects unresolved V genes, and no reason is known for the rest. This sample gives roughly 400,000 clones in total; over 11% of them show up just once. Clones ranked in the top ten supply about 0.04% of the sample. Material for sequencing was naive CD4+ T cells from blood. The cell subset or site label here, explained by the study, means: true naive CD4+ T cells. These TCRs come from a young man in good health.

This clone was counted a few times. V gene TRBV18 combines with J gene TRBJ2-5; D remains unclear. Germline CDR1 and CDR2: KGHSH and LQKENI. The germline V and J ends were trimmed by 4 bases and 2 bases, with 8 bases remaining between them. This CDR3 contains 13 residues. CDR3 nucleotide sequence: TGTGCCAGCTCACGAGAGTCTCAAGAGACCCAGTACTTC. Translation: CASSRESQETQYF.

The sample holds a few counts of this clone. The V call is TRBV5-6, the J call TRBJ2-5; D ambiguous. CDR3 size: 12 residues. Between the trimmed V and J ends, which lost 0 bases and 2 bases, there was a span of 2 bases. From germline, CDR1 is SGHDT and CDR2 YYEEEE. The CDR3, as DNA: TGTGCCAGCAGCTTGGTGCAAGAGACCCAGTACTTC. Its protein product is CASSLVQETQYF.

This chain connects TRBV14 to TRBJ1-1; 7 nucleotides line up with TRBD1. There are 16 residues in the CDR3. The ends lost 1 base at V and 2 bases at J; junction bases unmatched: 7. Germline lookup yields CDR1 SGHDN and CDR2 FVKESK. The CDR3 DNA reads TGTGCCAGCAGCCAAGTTTTTGGGGACAGTAACACTGAAGCTTTCTTT. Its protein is CASSQVFGDSNTEAFF.

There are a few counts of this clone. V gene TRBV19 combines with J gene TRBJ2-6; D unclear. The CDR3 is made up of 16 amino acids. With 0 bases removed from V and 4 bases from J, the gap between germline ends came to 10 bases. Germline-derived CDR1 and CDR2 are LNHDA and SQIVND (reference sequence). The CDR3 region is CASSIDPPRGANVLTF. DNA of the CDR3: TGTGCCAGTAGTATAGATCCCCCTCGCGGGGCCAACGTCCTGACTTTC.

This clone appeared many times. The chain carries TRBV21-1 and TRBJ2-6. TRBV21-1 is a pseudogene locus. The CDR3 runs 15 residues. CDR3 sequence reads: CASSKQEPGANVLTF. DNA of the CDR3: TGTGCCAGCAGCAAACAGGAGCCCGGGGCCAACGTCCTGACTTTC.

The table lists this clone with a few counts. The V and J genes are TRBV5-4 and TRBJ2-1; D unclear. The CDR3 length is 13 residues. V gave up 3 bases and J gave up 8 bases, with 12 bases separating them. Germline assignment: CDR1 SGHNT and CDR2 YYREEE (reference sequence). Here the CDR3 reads CASSSTRLDEQFF. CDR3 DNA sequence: TGTGCCAGCAGCTCAACGAGGTTAGATGAGCAGTTCTTC.

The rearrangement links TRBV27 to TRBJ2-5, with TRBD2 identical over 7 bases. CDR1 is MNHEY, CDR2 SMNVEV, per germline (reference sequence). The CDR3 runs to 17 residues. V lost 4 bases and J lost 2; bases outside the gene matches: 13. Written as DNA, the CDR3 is TGTGCCAGCAGTTCAAAATTCAGCGGGGTCCTTCAAGAGACCCAGTACTTC. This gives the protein CASSSKFSGVLQETQYF.

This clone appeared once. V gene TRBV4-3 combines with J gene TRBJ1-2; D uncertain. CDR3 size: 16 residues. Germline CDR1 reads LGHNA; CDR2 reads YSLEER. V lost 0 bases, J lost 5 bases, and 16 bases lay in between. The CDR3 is CASSQDFARGGYGYTF. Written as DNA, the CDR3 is TGCGCCAGCAGCCAAGATTTCGCCCGAGGAGGGTATGGCTACACCTTC.

CDR3 in amino acids: CAISEQVLSTGELFF. In DNA form, the CDR3 reads TGTGCCATCAGTGAACAGGTCCTATCCACCGGGGAGCTGTTTTTT. V gene TRBV10-3 combines with J gene TRBJ2-2; weak D call: TRBD1 (5 bases). Trimming took off 3 bases at V and 4 bases at J, with 12 bases between the two ends. Germline loops: CDR1 ENHRY, CDR2 SYGVKD. This CDR3 has 15 amino acids.

CDR3 sequence: CASSYSGGKANYGYTF. The DNA of the CDR3 is TGTGCCAGCAGTTACTCAGGGGGCAAAGCTAACTATGGCTACACCTTC. The V gene is TRBV6-6, the J gene TRBJ1-2; 7 nucleotides match TRBD1. The CDR3 contains 16 residues. CDR1 is MNHNY and CDR2 is SVGAGI in the germline V gene (reference sequence). V dropped 0 bases and J dropped 0; count of bases not matched to a gene: 4.

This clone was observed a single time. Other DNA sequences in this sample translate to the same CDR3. CDR3 residues: CASSGGQPQHF. CDR3 nucleotides: TGTGCCAGCAGTGGGGGTCAGCCCCAGCATTTT. The J gene is TRBJ1-5, the V gene TRBV2; D unclear. V gave up 4 bases and J gave up 6 bases, with 4 bases separating them. Germline CDR1 is SNHLY and CDR2 is FYNNEI. CDR3 length: 11 amino acids.

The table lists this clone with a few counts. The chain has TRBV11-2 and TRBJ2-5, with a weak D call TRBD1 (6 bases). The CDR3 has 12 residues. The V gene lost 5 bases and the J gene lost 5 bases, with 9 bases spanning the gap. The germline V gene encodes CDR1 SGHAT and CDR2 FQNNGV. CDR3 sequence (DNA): TGTGCCAGCAGCGCAGGGGTTGAGACCCAGTACTTC. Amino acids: CASSAGVETQYF.

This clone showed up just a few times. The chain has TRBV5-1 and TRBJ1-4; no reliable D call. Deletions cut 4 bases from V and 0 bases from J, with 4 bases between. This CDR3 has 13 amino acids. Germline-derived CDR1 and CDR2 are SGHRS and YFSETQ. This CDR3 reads CASSQTTNEKLFF. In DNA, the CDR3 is TGCGCCAGCAGCCAAACAACTAATGAAAAACTGTTTTTT.

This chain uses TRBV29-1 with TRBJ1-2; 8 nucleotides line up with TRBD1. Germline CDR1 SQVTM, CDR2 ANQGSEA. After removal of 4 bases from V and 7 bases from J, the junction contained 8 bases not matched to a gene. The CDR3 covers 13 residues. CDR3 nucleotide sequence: TGCAGCGTTGTGGCCAGGGGGCGAGGTGGCTACACCTTC. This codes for CSVVARGRGGYTF.

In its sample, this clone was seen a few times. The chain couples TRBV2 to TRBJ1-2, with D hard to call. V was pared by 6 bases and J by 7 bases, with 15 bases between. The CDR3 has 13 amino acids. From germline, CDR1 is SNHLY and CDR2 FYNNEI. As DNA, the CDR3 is TGTGCCAGCAGCCAAAACACGGCCCTTGGCTACACCTTC. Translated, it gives CASSQNTALGYTF.

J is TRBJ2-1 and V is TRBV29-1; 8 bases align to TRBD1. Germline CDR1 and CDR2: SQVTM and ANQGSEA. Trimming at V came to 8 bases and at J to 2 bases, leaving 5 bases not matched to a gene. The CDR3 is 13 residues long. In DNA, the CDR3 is TGCAGCTTCAAGACAGGGGCCTACAATGAGCAGTTCTTC. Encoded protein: CSFKTGAYNEQFF.

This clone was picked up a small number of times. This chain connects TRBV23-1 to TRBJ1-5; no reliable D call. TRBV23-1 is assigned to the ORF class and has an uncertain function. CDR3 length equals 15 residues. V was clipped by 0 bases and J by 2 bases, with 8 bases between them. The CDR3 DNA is TGCGCCAGCAGTCAATCTGGTCGGGGCAATCAGCCCCAGCATTTT. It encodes CASSQSGRGNQPQHF.

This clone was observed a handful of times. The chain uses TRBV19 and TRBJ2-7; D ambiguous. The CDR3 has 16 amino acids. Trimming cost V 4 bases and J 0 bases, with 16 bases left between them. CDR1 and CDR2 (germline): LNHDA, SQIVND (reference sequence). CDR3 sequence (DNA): TGTGCCAGTAGTAAGACTCGCGTGACCAGCTCCTACGAGCAGTACTTC. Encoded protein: CASSKTRVTSSYEQYF. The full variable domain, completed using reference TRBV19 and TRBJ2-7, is DGGITQSPKYLFRKEGQNVTLSCEQNLNHDAMYWYRQDPGQGLRLIYYSQIVNDFQKGDIAEGYSVSREKKESFPLTVTSAQKNPTAFYLCASSKTRVTSSYEQYFGPGTRLTVT.